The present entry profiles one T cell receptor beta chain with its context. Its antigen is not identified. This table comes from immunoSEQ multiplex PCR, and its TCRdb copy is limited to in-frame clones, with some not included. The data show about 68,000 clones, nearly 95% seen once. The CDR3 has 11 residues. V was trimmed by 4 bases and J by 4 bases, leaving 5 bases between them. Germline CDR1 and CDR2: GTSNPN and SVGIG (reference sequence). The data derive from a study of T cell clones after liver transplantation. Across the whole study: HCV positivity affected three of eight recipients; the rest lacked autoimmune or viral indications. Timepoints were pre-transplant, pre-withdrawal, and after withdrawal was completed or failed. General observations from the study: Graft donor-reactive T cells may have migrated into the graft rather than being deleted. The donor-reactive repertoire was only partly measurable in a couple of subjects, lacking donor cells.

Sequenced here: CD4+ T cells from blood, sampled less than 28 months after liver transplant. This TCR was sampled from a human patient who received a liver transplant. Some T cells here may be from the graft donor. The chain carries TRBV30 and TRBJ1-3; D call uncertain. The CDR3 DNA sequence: TGTGCCTGGACAGCAGGAAACACCATATATTTT. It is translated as CAWTAGNTIYF.